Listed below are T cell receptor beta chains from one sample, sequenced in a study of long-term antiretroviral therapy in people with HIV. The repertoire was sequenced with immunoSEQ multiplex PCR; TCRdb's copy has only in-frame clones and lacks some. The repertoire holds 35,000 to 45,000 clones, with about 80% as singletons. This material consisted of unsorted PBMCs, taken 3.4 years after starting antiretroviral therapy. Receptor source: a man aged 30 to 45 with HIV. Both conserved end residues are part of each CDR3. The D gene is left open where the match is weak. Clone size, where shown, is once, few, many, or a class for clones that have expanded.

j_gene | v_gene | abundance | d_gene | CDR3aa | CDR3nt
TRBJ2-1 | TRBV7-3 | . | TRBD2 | CASSPSGSSYNEQFF | TGTGCCAGCAGCCCTAGCGGGAGCTCCTACAATGAGCAGTTCTTC
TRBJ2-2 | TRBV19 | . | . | CASSMARSGTGELFF | TGTGCCAGTAGTATGGCTCGGTCCGGCACCGGGGAGCTGTTTTTT
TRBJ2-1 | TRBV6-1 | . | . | CASSARTAYNEQFF | TGTGCCAGCAGTGCTCGCACGGCCTACAATGAGCAGTTCTTC
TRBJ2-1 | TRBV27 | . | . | CASSFQIGAGNEQFF | TGTGCCAGCAGTTTTCAGATAGGAGCGGGTAATGAGCAGTTCTTC
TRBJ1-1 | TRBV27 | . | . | CASSLSFGGRRGNTEAFF | TGTGCCAGCAGTTTATCGTTCGGGGGGCGGCGGGGGAACACTGAAGCTTTCTTT
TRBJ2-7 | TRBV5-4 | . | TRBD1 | CASSSGTVSSYEQYF | TGTGCCAGCAGTTCCGGGACAGTGAGCTCCTACGAGCAGTACTTC
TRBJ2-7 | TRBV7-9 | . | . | CASSLDMGAGEQYF | TGTGCCAGCAGCTTAGATATGGGGGCGGGCGAGCAGTACTTC
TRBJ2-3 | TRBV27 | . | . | CASSLSSNRLDTQYF | TGTGCCAGCAGTTTAAGTTCCAACAGGTTGGATACGCAGTATTTT
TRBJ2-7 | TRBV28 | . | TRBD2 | CASSPRLGLTYEQYF | TGTGCCAGCAGCCCCAGGTTGGGACTAACCTACGAGCAGTACTTC
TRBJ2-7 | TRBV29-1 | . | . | CSVDRGGEQYF | TGCAGCGTCGACCGGGGTGGCGAGCAGTACTTC
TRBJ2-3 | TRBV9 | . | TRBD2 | CASRTSGSDTQYF | TGTGCCAGCAGGACTAGCGGCTCTGATACGCAGTATTTT
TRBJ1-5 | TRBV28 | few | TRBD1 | CASTTGGPSNQPQHF | TGTGCCAGCACAACAGGGGGCCCCTCCAATCAGCCCCAGCATTTT
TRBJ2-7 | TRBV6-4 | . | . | CARDSFFGEQYF | TGTGCCAGGGACAGTTTTTTCGGCGAGCAGTACTTC
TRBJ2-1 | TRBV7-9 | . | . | CASSWDEQFF | TGTGCCAGCAGTTGGGATGAGCAGTTCTTC